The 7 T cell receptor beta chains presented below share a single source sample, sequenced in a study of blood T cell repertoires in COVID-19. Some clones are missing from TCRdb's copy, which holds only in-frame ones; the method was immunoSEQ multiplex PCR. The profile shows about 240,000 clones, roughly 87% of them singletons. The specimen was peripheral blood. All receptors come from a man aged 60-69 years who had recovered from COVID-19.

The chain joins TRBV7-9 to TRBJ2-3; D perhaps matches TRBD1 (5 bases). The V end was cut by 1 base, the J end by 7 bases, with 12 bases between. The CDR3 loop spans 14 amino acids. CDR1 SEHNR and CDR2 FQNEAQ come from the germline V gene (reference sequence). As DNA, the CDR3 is TGTGCCAGCAGCTTAGGGGGCAGATGGAATACGCAGTATTTT. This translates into CASSLGGRWNTQYF.

The CDR3 bases are TGTGCCAGCAGGAGTGACACGAACACTGAAGCTTTCTTT. Translation gives CASRSDTNTEAFF. The rearrangement links TRBV2 to TRBJ1-1; no clear D. There are 13 residues in the CDR3. The V gene's germline CDR1 is SNHLY and CDR2 FYNNEI. V lost 6 bases to trimming and J lost 1 base, with 9 bases between them. Drawing the rest from reference TRBV2 and TRBJ1-1, the complete variable domain is EPEVTQTPSHQVTQMGQEVILRCVPISNHLYFYWYRQILGQKVEFLVSFYNNEISEKSEIFDDQFSVERPDGSNFTLKIRSTKLEDSAMYFCASRSDTNTEAFFGQGTRLTVV.

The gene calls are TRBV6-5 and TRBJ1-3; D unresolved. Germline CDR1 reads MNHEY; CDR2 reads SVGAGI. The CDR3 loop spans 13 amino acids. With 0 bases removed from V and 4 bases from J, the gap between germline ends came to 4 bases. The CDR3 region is CASSYSLGNTIYF. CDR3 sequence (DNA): TGTGCCAGCAGTTACTCCCTCGGAAACACCATATATTTT.

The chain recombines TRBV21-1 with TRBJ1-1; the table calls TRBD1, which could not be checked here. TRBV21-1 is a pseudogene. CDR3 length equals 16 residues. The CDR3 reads CASSKERDRGHTEAFF. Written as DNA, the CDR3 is TGTGCCAGCAGCAAAGAACGGGACAGGGGACACACTGAAGCTTTCTTT.

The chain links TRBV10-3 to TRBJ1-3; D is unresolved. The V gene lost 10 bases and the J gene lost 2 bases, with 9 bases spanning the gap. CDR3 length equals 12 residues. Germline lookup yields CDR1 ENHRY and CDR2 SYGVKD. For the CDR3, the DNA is TGTGCCAGCCTAGCTGCTGGAAACACCATATATTTT. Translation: CASLAAGNTIYF.

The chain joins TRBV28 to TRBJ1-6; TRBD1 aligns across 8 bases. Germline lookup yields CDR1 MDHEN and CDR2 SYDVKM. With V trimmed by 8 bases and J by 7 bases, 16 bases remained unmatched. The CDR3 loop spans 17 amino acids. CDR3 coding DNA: TGTGCCAGCGGCCCGGGGGGAGGACAGGGTGAGAATTCACCCCTCCACTTT. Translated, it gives CASGPGGGQGENSPLHF.

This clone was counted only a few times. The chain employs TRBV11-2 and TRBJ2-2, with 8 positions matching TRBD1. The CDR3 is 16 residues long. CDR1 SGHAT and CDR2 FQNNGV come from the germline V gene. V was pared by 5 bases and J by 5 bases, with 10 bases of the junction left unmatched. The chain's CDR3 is CASSPRTGLNTGELFF. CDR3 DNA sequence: TGTGCCAGCAGCCCCCGGACAGGGCTTAATACCGGGGAGCTGTTTTTT.